Below are 31 T cell receptor beta chains sequenced from a single sample in a study of T cells expressing NK-cell markers. TCRdb re-called the 5' RACE reads; every CDR3 protein appears as one record, without DNA. Recorded for this sample: 450,000 to 600,000 distinct CDR3 sequences. The sample was blood T cells: a sorted CD56 or NKG2C T cell subset, CD4+ or CD8+ T cells, or bulk PBMC T cells (not recorded which). The receptors here all came from a man between 18 and 29 years old in good health.

The chain carries TRBV25-1 and TRBJ2-1; TCRdb lists TRBD1, though no DNA is available to test this call. The CDR3 length is 12 residues. Germline CDR1 and CDR2: MGHDK and SYGVNS. This CDR3 is CASRGEGNEQFF.

The rearrangement joins TRBV6-2 or TRBV6-3 to TRBJ2-3; as DNA is missing, the TRBD2 call by TCRdb cannot be tested. Germline V gives CDR1 MNHEY, CDR2 SVGEGT. This CDR3 has 16 residues. The CDR3 region is CASSRNGLAGTDTQYF.

The chain joins TRBV19 to TRBJ1-6; TCRdb names TRBD1, which stays unverified in the absence of DNA. CDR3 length: 14 residues. Germline V lookup: CDR1 LNHDA, CDR2 SQIVND (reference sequence). The CDR3 loop reads CASSVRGRNSPLHF.

The J gene is TRBJ2-3, the V gene TRBV24-1; the D call from TCRdb, TRBD1, cannot be confirmed without DNA. The CDR3 length is 12 residues. Per germline, CDR1 KGHDR and CDR2 SFDVKD. CDR3 protein: CATATPADTQYF.

The J gene is TRBJ2-2, the V gene TRBV6-5; TCRdb names TRBD1, which stays unverified in the absence of DNA. The CDR3 is made up of 17 amino acids. The germline V gene has CDR1 MNHEY and CDR2 SVGAGI. CDR3 amino acids: CASSPNRGWTGTGELFF.

The rearrangement uses TRBV6-1 and TRBJ2-7; TCRdb's D call, TRBD2, is unchecked because there is no DNA. The CDR3 loop spans 14 amino acids. Germline assignment: CDR1 MNHNS and CDR2 SASEGT. CDR3 amino acids: CASTRLAGVGEQYF.

The J gene is TRBJ2-7, the V gene TRBV9; TCRdb's D gene call, TRBD2, goes unchecked for lack of DNA. From germline, CDR1 is SGDLS and CDR2 YYNGEE. The CDR3 runs to 16 residues. CDR3 amino acids: CASSGTSGSFPSEQYF.

The chain has TRBV14 and TRBJ2-2; TCRdb indicates TRBD2, and absent DNA this call remains unverified. CDR1 and CDR2 from the germline V gene are SGHDN and FVKESK. CDR3 length: 15 residues. This CDR3 reads CASSQDYGRPGELFF.

The chain uses TRBV12-3 or TRBV12-4 and TRBJ2-3; TCRdb gives TRBD2 as the D gene, but with no DNA this cannot be confirmed. The CDR3 contains 17 residues. The CDR3 loop reads CASSLAVIAGGPDTQYF.

The chain joins TRBV7-2 to TRBJ1-1; TCRdb indicates TRBD1, and absent DNA this call remains unverified. The CDR3 extends over 14 amino acids. CDR1 is SGHTA, CDR2 FQGNSA, per germline. The CDR3 loop is CASSFDQGARKLSF. Variable domain in full (rest from reference TRBV7-2 and TRBJ1-1): GAGVSQSPSNKVTEKGKDVELRCDPISGHTALYWYRQSLGQGLEFLIYFQGNSAPDKSGLPSDRFSAERTGGSVSTLTIQRTQQEDSAVYLCASSFDQGARKLSFGQGTRLTVV.

The chain joins TRBV6-1 to TRBJ1-1. This CDR3 comprises 13 residues. CDR1 is MNHNS and CDR2 is SASEGT in the germline V gene. CDR3 in amino acids: CASSEVPTNEAFF.

V usage is TRBV20-1 and J usage is TRBJ1-1. Germline V gene lookup returns CDR1 DFQATT and CDR2 SNEGSKA (reference sequence). The CDR3 sequence is 11 residues long. CDR3 protein: CSAANGRQAFF.

J is TRBJ2-7 and V is TRBV28; TCRdb designates TRBD1, a call that cannot be tested without DNA. The CDR3 length is 12 residues. From germline, CDR1 is MDHEN and CDR2 SYDVKM. The CDR3 sequence is CASSPPEDKQYF. Combining the CDR3 with reference TRBV28 and TRBJ2-7 gives the whole variable domain DVKVTQSSRYLVKRTGEKVFLECVQDMDHENMFWYRQDPGLGLRLIYFSYDVKMKEKGDIPEGYSVSREKKERFSLILESASTNQTSMYLCASSPPEDKQYFGPGTRLTVT.

The rearrangement uses TRBV4-1 and TRBJ2-7. Per the germline V gene, CDR1 is MGHRA and CDR2 is YSYEKL. The CDR3 has 14 amino acids. Here the CDR3 reads CASSPGSATYEQYF.

The chain carries TRBV5-1 and TRBJ1-1; TCRdb lists TRBD1, though no DNA is available to test this call. Germline values: CDR1 SGHRS, CDR2 YFSETQ. CDR3 length: 15 residues. CDR3 sequence: CASSKTGSENTEAFF. Full variable domain (rest looked up from reference TRBV5-1 and TRBJ1-1): KAGVTQTPRYLIKTRGQQVTLSCSPISGHRSVSWYQQTPGQGLQFLFEYFSETQRNKGNFPGRFSGRQFSNSRSEMNVSTLELGDSALYLCASSKTGSENTEAFFGQGTRLTVV.

This chain joins TRBV12-3 or TRBV12-4 and TRBJ2-1; the D gene TCRdb calls, TRBD1, cannot be checked with no DNA. CDR3 size: 12 residues. The chain's CDR3 is CASSPLRGEQFF.

The V and J genes are TRBV21-1 and TRBJ1-3; the D gene TCRdb calls, TRBD1, cannot be checked with no DNA. TRBV21-1 is termed a pseudogene. The CDR3 has 16 amino acids. The CDR3 spells CASSTRPGVPGNTIYF.

V is TRBV29-1 and J is TRBJ2-7; TCRdb reports TRBD1, a call that lacks DNA to check it against. Germline V gene lookup returns CDR1 SQVTM and CDR2 ANQGSEA. CDR3 length equals 12 residues. CDR3 amino acids: CSAGDMNYEQYF.

The V gene is TRBV25-1, the J gene TRBJ2-5; TCRdb reports TRBD1, a call that lacks DNA to check it against. The CDR3 covers 15 residues. Looked up from germline, CDR1 is MGHDK and CDR2 is SYGVNS. This CDR3 is CASSGLSVGQETQYF.

This rearrangement joins TRBV7-9 to TRBJ2-1; TCRdb picks TRBD1, but there is no DNA to check that call. CDR1 and CDR2 (germline): SEHNR, FQNEAQ (reference sequence). This CDR3 contains 15 residues. Here the CDR3 reads CASSPGLGDRNEQFF. The variable domain in full, with the rest retrieved from reference TRBV7-9 and TRBJ2-1, is DTGVSQNPRHKITKRGQNVTFRCDPISEHNRLYWYRQTLGQGPEFLTYFQNEAQLEKSRLLSDRFSAERPKGSFSTLEIQRTEQGDSAMYLCASSPGLGDRNEQFFGPGTRLTVL.

V gene TRBV6-1 combines with J gene TRBJ2-1; TCRdb gives TRBD1 as the D gene, but with no DNA this cannot be confirmed. The CDR3 sequence is 11 residues long. The germline V gene has CDR1 MNHNS and CDR2 SASEGT. This chain's CDR3 is CASDRAHEQFF.

The chain is built from TRBV20-1 and TRBJ1-5. This CDR3 contains 14 residues. Germline V gives CDR1 DFQATT, CDR2 SNEGSKA (reference sequence). CDR3 loop: CSAQREPSNQPQHF.

V gene TRBV11-2 combines with J gene TRBJ1-4. CDR3 size: 15 residues. Germline CDR1 and CDR2: SGHAT and FQNNGV. The CDR3 loop is CASSLSERILEKLFF.

The chain recombines TRBV29-1 with TRBJ2-2; TCRdb lists TRBD1, though no DNA is available to test this call. The germline CDR1 and CDR2 sequences are SQVTM and ANQGSEA. CDR3 length: 14 residues. The CDR3 loop reads CSVGFSGPDGELFF.

V gene TRBV24-1 combines with J gene TRBJ1-2; the D gene TCRdb calls, TRBD1, cannot be checked with no DNA. This CDR3 contains 13 residues. Germline assignment: CDR1 KGHDR and CDR2 SFDVKD. CDR3 residues: CATSVSRGEGYTF.

This sequence joins TRBV5-1 and TRBJ2-2; the TCRdb call, TRBD1, lacks DNA for checking. This CDR3 contains 17 residues. The germline V gene encodes CDR1 SGHRS and CDR2 YFSETQ. CDR3: CASSYGQGIMNTGELFF.

The chain links TRBV12-3 or TRBV12-4 to TRBJ2-3; the D gene TCRdb calls, TRBD1, cannot be checked with no DNA. CDR3 length: 16 amino acids. The CDR3 sequence is CASSPGAGAYTDTQYF.

This chain uses TRBV6-5 with TRBJ1-1. Germline V lookup: CDR1 MNHEY, CDR2 SVGAGI. The CDR3 length is 11 residues. The CDR3 spells CASSHSGEAFF.

This CDR3 is CASNPGGVREQFF. The chain employs TRBV3-1 and TRBJ2-1; lacking DNA, the TRBD2 call made by TCRdb goes unchecked. The CDR3 has 13 residues. Germline values: CDR1 LGHDT, CDR2 YNNKEL (reference sequence).

Here the CDR3 reads CASSLLIGGANVLTF. The rearrangement links TRBV7-2 to TRBJ2-6. The germline gives CDR1 SGHTA, CDR2 FQGNSA. The length of the CDR3 is 15 residues. Filled out from reference TRBV7-2 and TRBJ2-6, the complete variable domain reads GAGVSQSPSNKVTEKGKDVELRCDPISGHTALYWYRQSLGQGLEFLIYFQGNSAPDKSGLPSDRFSAERTGGSVSTLTIQRTQQEDSAVYLCASSLLIGGANVLTFGAGSRLTVL.

The chain carries TRBV20-1 and TRBJ2-5; lacking DNA, the TRBD1 call made by TCRdb goes unchecked. In germline, CDR1 is DFQATT, CDR2 SNEGSKA (reference sequence). The CDR3 loop spans 16 amino acids. CDR3 in amino acids: CSARDMDRGLGETQYF.